The T cell receptor (beta chain) described here comes from a study of cytomegalovirus exposure and HLA in healthy donors. Study background: Assignment to the Caucasian-associated ancestry cluster applied to approximately 80% of the approximately 420 genotyped donors.

Amplification used 60 Vbeta primers and 13 Jbeta primers. The repertoire was sequenced with immunoSEQ multiplex PCR; TCRdb's copy has only in-frame clones and lacks some. The data contain 35,000 to 40,000 clones, over 65% of them seen just once; the ten biggest clones take up more than 15%. Overall study results and limits: Productive rates of about 87% or about 30% were seen for most TCR beta V segments in an earlier analysis. As immune exposure information, only CMV serostatus was available. The study labeled 170 or so TCR beta chains cytomegalovirus-associated.

This clone was observed a single time. Its antigen is not identified. This TCR came from a man aged 50 or older in good health and CMV-seropositive. Sequencing was carried out using PBMCs.

The CDR3 region has the DNA TGTGCCAGCATTTCAGTAAACTCCTATAATTCACCCCTCCACTTT. This translates into CASISVNSYNSPLHF. The V call is TRBV2, the J call TRBJ1-6; D gene ambiguous. CDR1 is SNHLY and CDR2 is FYNNEI in the germline V gene. This CDR3 spans 15 amino acids. Trimming removed 7 bases at V and 0 bases at J, with 10 bases between.